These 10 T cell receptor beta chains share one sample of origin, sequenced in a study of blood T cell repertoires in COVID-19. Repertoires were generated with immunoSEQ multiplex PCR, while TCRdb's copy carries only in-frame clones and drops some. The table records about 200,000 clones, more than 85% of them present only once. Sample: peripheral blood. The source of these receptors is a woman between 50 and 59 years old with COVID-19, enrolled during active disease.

The CDR3 DNA sequence: TGCGCCAGCAGCCCCGAAGGGGCCTCGAGGAACACTGAAGCTTTCTTT. It is translated as CASSPEGASRNTEAFF. The V gene is TRBV5-1, the J gene TRBJ1-1, with a tentative D call TRBD1 (5 bases). The V end lost 4 bases, the J end lost 1 base, and 17 bases lay between the germline ends. There are 16 residues in the CDR3. The germline gives CDR1 SGHRS, CDR2 YFSETQ.

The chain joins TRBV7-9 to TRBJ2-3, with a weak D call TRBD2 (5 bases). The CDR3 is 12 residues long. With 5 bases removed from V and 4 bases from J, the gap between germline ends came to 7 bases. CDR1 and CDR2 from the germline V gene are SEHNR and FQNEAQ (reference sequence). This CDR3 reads CASSPGADTQYF. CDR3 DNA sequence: TGTGCCAGCAGCCCCGGGGCAGATACGCAGTATTTT.

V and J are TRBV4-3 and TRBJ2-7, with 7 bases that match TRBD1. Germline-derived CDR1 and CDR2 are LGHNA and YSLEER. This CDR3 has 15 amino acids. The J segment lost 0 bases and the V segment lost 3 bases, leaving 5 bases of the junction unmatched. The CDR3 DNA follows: TGCGCCAGCAGCCAGGGACAGATACCCTCCTACGAGCAGTACTTC. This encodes CASSQGQIPSYEQYF.

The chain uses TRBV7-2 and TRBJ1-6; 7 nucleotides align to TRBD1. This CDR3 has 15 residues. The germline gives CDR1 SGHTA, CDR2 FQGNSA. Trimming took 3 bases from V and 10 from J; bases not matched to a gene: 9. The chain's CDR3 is CASSFGGGGRSPLHF. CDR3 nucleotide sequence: TGTGCCAGCAGCTTTGGAGGGGGCGGAAGATCACCCCTCCACTTT. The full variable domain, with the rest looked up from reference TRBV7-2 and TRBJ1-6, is GAGVSQSPSNKVTEKGKDVELRCDPISGHTALYWYRQSLGQGLEFLIYFQGNSAPDKSGLPSDRFSAERTGGSVSTLTIQRTQQEDSAVYLCASSFGGGGRSPLHFGNGTRLTVT.

The CDR3 region is CATSRTPPGGDEQFF. In DNA, the CDR3 is TGTGCCACCAGCAGGACCCCCCCCGGGGGGGATGAGCAGTTCTTC. The V gene is TRBV15, the J gene TRBJ2-1, with 8 positions matching TRBD2. Per germline, CDR1 LNHNV and CDR2 YYDKDF (reference sequence). The CDR3 loop spans 15 amino acids. The junction had 9 bases not matched to a gene; V was cut back by 3 bases and J by 8 bases.

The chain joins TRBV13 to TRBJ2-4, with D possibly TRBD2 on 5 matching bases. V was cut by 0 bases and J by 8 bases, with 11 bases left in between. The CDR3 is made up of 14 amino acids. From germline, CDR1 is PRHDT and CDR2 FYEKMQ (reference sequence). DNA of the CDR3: TGTGCCAGCAGCTTAGGCCGGAAGGAGGACATTCAGTACTTC. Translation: CASSLGRKEDIQYF.

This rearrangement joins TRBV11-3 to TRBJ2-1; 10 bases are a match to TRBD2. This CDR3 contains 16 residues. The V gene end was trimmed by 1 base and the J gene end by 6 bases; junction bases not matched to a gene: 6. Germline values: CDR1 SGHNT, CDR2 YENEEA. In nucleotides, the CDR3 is TGTGCCAGCAGCTTAGCATCAGCGGGGGGGCGCAATGAGCAGTTCTTC. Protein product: CASSLASAGGRNEQFF.

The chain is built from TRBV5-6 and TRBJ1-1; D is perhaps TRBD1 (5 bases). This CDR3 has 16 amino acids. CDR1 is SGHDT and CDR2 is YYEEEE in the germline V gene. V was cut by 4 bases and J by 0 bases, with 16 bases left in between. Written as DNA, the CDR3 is TGTGCCAGCAGCGCAAGGGGATGGGGAATGAACACTGAAGCTTTCTTT. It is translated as CASSARGWGMNTEAFF.

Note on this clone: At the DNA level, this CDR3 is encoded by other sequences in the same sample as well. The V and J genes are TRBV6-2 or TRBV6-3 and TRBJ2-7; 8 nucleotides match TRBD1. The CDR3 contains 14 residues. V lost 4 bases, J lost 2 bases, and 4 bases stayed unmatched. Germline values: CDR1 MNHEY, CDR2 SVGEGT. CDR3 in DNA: TGTGCCAGCAGTTTCGGGACAGGCCCCTACGAGCAGTACGTC. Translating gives CASSFGTGPYEQYV.

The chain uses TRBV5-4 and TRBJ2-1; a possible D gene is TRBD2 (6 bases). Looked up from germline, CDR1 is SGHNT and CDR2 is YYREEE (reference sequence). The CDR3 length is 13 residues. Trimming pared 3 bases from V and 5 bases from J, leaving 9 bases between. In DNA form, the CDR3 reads TGTGCCAGCAGCTCGCCGGGGGACAATGAGCAGTTCTTC. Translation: CASSSPGDNEQFF.